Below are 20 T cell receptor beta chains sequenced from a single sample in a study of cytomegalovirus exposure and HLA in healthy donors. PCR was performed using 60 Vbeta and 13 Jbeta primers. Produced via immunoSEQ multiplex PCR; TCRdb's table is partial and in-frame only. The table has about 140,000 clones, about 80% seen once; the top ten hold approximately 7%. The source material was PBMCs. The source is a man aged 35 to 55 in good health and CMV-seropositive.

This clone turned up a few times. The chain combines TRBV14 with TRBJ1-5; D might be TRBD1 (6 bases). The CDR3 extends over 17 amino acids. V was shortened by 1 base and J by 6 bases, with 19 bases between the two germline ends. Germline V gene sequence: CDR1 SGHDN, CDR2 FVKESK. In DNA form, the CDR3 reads TGTGCCAGCAGCCAAGTTGATCGAGGTCAGGGGCGTCAGCCCCAGCATTTT. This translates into CASSQVDRGQGRQPQHF.

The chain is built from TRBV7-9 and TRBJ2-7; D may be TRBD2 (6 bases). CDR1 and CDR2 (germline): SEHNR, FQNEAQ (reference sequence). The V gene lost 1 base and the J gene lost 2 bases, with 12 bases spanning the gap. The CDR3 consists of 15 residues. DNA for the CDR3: TGTGCCAGCAGCTTAGGGGCGGGGAGGACCTACGAGCAGTACTTC. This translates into CASSLGAGRTYEQYF.

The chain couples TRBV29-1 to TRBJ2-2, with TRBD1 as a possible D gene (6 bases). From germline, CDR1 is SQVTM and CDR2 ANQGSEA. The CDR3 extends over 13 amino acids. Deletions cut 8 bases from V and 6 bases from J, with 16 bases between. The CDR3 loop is CSIYRVEAGELFF. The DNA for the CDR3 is TGCAGCATCTACAGGGTCGAGGCCGGGGAGCTGTTTTTT.

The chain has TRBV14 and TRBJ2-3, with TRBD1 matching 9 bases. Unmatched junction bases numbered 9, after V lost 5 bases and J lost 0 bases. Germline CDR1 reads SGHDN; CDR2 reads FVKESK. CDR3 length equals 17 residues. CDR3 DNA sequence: TGTGCCAGCAGCACGATCTGGACAGGGGCCAGCACAGATACGCAGTATTTT. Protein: CASSTIWTGASTDTQYF.

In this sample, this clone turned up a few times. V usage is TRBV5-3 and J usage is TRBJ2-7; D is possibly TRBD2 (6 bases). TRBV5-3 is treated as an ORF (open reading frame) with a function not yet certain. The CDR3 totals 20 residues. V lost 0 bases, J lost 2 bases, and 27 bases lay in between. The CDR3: CARSLVCQTLGRDATYEQYF. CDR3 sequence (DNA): TGTGCCAGAAGCTTGGTATGTCAGACCTTGGGGCGGGACGCTACCTACGAGCAGTACTTC.

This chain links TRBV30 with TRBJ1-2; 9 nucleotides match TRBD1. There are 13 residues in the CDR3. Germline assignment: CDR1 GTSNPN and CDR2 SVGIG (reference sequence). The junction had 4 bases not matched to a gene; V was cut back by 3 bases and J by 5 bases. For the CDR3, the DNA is TGTGCCTGGAGGGACAGGGGCCTGTATGGCTACACCTTC. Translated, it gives CAWRDRGLYGYTF.

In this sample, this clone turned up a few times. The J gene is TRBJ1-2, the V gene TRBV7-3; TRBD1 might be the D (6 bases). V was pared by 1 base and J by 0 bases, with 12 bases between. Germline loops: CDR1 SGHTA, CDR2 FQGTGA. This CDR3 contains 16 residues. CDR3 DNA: TGTGCCAGCAGCTTAAGTGGGGGCATCCCTAACTATGGCTACACCTTC. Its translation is CASSLSGGIPNYGYTF.

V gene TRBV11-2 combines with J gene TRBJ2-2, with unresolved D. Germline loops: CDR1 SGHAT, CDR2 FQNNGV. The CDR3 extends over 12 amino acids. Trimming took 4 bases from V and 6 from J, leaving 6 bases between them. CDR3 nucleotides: TGTGCCAGCAGCTCCTTAGCCGGGGAGCTGTTTTTT. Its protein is CASSSLAGELFF.

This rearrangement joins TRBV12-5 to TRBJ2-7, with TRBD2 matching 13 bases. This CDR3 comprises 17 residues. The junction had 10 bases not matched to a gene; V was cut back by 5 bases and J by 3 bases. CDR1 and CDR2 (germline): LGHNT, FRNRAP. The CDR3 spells CASGPGTSGALYYEQYF. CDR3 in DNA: TGTGCTAGTGGTCCCGGGACTAGCGGGGCTCTTTACTACGAGCAGTACTTC.

The CDR3 sequence: CASSSSGGSQPQHF. Written as DNA, the CDR3 is TGTGCCAGCAGTTCGTCAGGGGGCAGTCAGCCCCAGCATTTT. The chain carries TRBV27 and TRBJ1-5; the match to TRBD1 covers 8 bases. The CDR3 contains 14 residues. V lost 4 bases to trimming and J lost 6 bases; unmatched junction nucleotides: 5. Germline lookup yields CDR1 MNHEY and CDR2 SMNVEV (reference sequence).

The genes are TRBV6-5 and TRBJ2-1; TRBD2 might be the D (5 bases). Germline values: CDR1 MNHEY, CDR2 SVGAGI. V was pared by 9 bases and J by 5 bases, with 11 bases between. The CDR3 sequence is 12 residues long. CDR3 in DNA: TGTGCCAGTAAGACGGGGAACAATGAGCAGTTCTTC. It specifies CASKTGNNEQFF.

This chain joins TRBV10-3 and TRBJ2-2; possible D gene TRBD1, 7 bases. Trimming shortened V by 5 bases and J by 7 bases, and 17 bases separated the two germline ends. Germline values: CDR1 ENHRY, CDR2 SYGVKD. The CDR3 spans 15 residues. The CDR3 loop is CAISQGDSGLGELFF. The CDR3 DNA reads TGTGCCATCAGTCAGGGGGACTCAGGGCTCGGGGAGCTGTTTTTT.

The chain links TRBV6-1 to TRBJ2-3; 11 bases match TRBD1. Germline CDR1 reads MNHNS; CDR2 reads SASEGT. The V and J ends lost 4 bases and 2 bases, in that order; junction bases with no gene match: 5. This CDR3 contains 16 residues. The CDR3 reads CASSARTGGVTDTQYF. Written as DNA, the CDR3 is TGTGCCAGCAGTGCCCGGACAGGGGGCGTCACAGATACGCAGTATTTT.

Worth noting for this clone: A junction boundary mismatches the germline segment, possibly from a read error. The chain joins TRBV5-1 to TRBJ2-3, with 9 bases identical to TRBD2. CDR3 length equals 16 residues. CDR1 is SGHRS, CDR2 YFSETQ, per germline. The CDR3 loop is CASRLGPSGAEGTQYF. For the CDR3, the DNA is TGCGCCAGCAGGTTGGGGCCTAGCGGGGCTGAGGGGACGCAGTATTTT.

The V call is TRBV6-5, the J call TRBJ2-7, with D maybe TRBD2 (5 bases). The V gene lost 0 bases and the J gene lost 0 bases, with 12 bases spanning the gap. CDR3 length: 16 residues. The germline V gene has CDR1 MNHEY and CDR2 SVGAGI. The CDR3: CASSYSQRPSSYEQYF. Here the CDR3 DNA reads TGTGCCAGCAGTTACTCGCAGCGGCCCTCCTCCTACGAGCAGTACTTC.

This CDR3 is CASSYDPGAEAFF. Here the CDR3 DNA reads TGTGCCAGCAGTTACGACCCGGGGGCTGAAGCTTTCTTT. The V and J genes are TRBV27 and TRBJ1-1; possible D gene TRBD1, 5 bases. Germline CDR1 is MNHEY and CDR2 is SMNVEV (reference sequence). V lost 4 bases to trimming and J lost 6 bases, with 12 bases between them. The CDR3 consists of 13 residues.

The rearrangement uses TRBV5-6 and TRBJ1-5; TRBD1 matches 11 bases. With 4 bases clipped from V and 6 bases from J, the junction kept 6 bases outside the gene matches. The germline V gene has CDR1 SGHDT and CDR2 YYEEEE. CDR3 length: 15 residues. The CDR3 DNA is TGTGCCAGCAGCGAGGACAGGGGGCAGAGTCAGCCCCAGCATTTT. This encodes CASSEDRGQSQPQHF. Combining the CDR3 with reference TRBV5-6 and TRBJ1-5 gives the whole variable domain DAGVTQSPTHLIKTRGQQVTLRCSPKSGHDTVSWYQQALGQGPQFIFQYYEEEERQRGNFPDRFSGHQFPNYSSELNVNALLLGDSALYLCASSEDRGQSQPQHFGDGTRLSIL.

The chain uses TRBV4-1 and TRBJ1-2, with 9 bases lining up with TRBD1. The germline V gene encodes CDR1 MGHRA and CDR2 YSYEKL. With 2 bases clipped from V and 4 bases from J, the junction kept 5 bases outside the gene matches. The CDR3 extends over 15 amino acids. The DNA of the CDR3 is TGCGCCAGCAGCCAACCGGGACAGGGAAGCTATGGCTACACCTTC. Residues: CASSQPGQGSYGYTF.

The CDR3: CASSPRGAGDLYEQYF. CDR3 sequence (DNA): TGTGCCAGCAGCCCTCGAGGAGCGGGAGACTTATACGAGCAGTACTTC. The chain is built from TRBV7-2 and TRBJ2-7; 8 bases match TRBD2. Germline CDR1 reads SGHTA; CDR2 reads FQGNSA. The V gene end was trimmed by 5 bases and the J gene end by 4 bases; junction bases not matched to a gene: 13. There are 16 residues in the CDR3.

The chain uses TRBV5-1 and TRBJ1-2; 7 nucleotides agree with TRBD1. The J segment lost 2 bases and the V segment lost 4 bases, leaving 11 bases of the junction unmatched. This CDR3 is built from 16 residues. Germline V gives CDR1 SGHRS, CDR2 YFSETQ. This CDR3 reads CASSDTGVPLNYGYTF. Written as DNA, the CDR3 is TGCGCCAGCAGCGATACAGGGGTCCCTTTGAACTATGGCTACACCTTC. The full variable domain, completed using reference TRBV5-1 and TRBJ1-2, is KAGVTQTPRYLIKTRGQQVTLSCSPISGHRSVSWYQQTPGQGLQFLFEYFSETQRNKGNFPGRFSGRQFSNSRSEMNVSTLELGDSALYLCASSDTGVPLNYGYTFGSGTRLTVV.